This TCR beta chain comes out of a study of T-cell reconstitution after alpha-beta-depleted transplantation in children. Findings of the study overall: Certain patients had high TCRbeta diversity at day 60, and it came from recipient T cells and thymic progenitors that survived. There were reportedly several hundred expanded graft clones from which alpha-beta T cells came about two months after transplant.

Note on this clonotype: The antigen is unknown.

The V end lost 7 bases, the J end lost 5 bases, and 13 bases lay between the germline ends. This CDR3 spans 14 amino acids. CDR1 is KGHDR and CDR2 is SFDVKD in the germline V gene. Unique molecular identifiers were incorporated when the TCRbeta library was constructed. TCRdb reprocessed the PCR reads with MiXCR, giving one entry per CDR3 protein. The sample consists of 500,000 to 650,000 distinct CDR3 sequences, approximately 10% of them appearing once. The TCR originated in a female patient aged 2 to 10 who had a stem cell transplant for aplastic anemia, so the T cells may come from the graft donor. The material was PBMCs, mostly from graft donor cells, obtained 180 days after TCRalphabeta/CD19-depleted stem cell transplant. V gene TRBV24-1 combines with J gene TRBJ2-2, with a tentative D call TRBD2 (6 bases). The CDR3 sequence: CATSGGSITGELFF. CDR3 nucleotides: TGTGCCACCAGCGGGGGTAGTATTACCGGGGAGCTGTTTTTT.